A selection of T cell receptor beta chains follows, all from one sample in a study of blood T cell repertoires in COVID-19. Sequencing used immunoSEQ multiplex PCR; TCRdb keeps in-frame clones, though not all of them. The sample includes under 200,000 clones, approximately 80% of them seen just once. The specimen sequenced was peripheral blood. The origin of the receptors is a woman in her 70s with COVID-19, enrolled during active disease. The CDR3 runs from the conserved cysteine through the conserved F or W. Fields, in order: D gene, V gene, clone size, J gene, CDR3 protein, CDR3 DNA. The D gene is left open where the match is weak. A row's size may be missing; if present it is once, few, many or a size class.

D: TRBD1
V: TRBV29-1
size: .
J: TRBJ1-4
CDR3: CSVGIAQGPNEKLFF
DNA: TGCAGCGTCGGAATCGCACAGGGGCCTAATGAAAAACTGTTTTTT

D: TRBD1
V: TRBV28
size: .
J: TRBJ1-6
CDR3: CASSLRGTAPRALHF
DNA: TGTGCCAGCAGTTTACGCGGGACAGCCCCACGGGCCCTCCACTTT

D: TRBD2
V: TRBV12-3/TRBV12-4
size: few
J: TRBJ2-2
CDR3: CASNNGGAGELFF
DNA: TGTGCCAGCAATAACGGGGGGGCAGGGGAGCTGTTTTTT

D: .
V: TRBV19
size: few
J: TRBJ2-2
CDR3: CASSISIIGELFF
DNA: TGTGCCAGTAGTATTAGCATTATCGGGGAGCTGTTTTTT

D: .
V: TRBV12-3/TRBV12-4
size: .
J: TRBJ1-1
CDR3: CASSLTNTEAFF
DNA: TGTGCCAGCAGCCTGACTAACACTGAAGCTTTCTTT

D: .
V: TRBV24-1
size: .
J: TRBJ2-5
CDR3: CATSDLLTGQETQYF
DNA: TGTGCCACCAGTGATCTTCTTACAGGACAAGAGACCCAGTACTTC

D: .
V: TRBV3-1/TRBV3-2
size: once
J: TRBJ1-5
CDR3: CASSQDRDQPQHF
DNA: TGTGCCAGCAGCCAAGACCGGGATCAGCCCCAGCATTTT

D: .
V: TRBV19
size: .
J: TRBJ1-1
CDR3: CASSIVGAERAFF
DNA: TGTGCCAGTAGTATAGTGGGAGCGGAGAGAGCTTTCTTT

D: .
V: TRBV3-1/TRBV3-2
size: .
J: TRBJ2-4
CDR3: CASSQCEECIQYF
DNA: TGTGCCAGCAGCCAATGCGAGGAGTGCATTCAGTACTTC

D: TRBD1
V: TRBV19
size: .
J: TRBJ2-3
CDR3: CASSFDRADTQYF
DNA: TGTGCCAGTAGTTTCGACAGGGCCGATACGCAGTATTTT

D: .
V: TRBV28
size: .
J: TRBJ1-1
CDR3: CASSLQGWAEAFF
DNA: TGTGCCAGCAGTCTTCAAGGCTGGGCGGAAGCTTTCTTT

D: .
V: TRBV7-8
size: .
J: TRBJ1-6
CDR3: CASSLAGLTRNSPLHF
DNA: TGTGCCAGCAGCTTAGCTGGCCTTACGAGGAATTCACCCCTCCACTTT

D: .
V: TRBV28
size: .
J: TRBJ2-3
CDR3: CASSFGGDTQYF
DNA: TGTGCCAGCAGTTTCGGGGGAGATACGCAGTATTTT

D: .
V: TRBV10-3
size: once
J: TRBJ1-5
CDR3: CAISASGDRPQHF
DNA: TGTGCCATCAGTGCCTCAGGGGATCGGCCCCAGCATTTT

D: .
V: TRBV7-9
size: .
J: TRBJ1-5
CDR3: CASSPGNQPQHF
DNA: TGTGCCAGCAGTCCAGGGAATCAGCCCCAGCATTTT

D: .
V: TRBV4-2
size: .
J: TRBJ2-2
CDR3: CASERLEVGGELFF
DNA: TGTGCCAGCGAAAGACTAGAAGTAGGCGGGGAGCTGTTTTTT

D: TRBD2
V: TRBV5-1
size: once
J: TRBJ2-1
CDR3: CASSLIAGGTYNEQFF
DNA: TGCGCCAGCAGCTTGATAGCGGGAGGGACCTACAATGAGCAGTTCTTC

D: TRBD2
V: TRBV6-5
size: .
J: TRBJ2-2
CDR3: CASSRDYNTGELFF
DNA: TGTGCCAGCAGTAGGGACTATAACACCGGGGAGCTGTTTTTT

D: .
V: TRBV5-4
size: .
J: TRBJ2-7
CDR3: CASSDSNRGLSYEQYF
DNA: TGTGCCAGCAGCGATAGTAACAGGGGACTCTCCTACGAGCAGTACTTC

D: .
V: TRBV14
size: .
J: TRBJ1-1
CDR3: CASSPLGTEAFF
DNA: TGTGCCAGCAGCCCCCTCGGCACTGAAGCTTTCTTT

D: .
V: TRBV18
size: .
J: TRBJ2-5
CDR3: CASSNTPRTSQETQYF
DNA: TGTGCCAGCTCTAACACTCCCAGGACATCGCAAGAGACCCAGTACTTC

D: TRBD1
V: TRBV18
size: .
J: TRBJ2-5
CDR3: CASSPLGQQETQYF
DNA: TGTGCCAGCTCACCACTGGGACAGCAAGAGACCCAGTACTTC

D: .
V: TRBV2
size: .
J: TRBJ2-7
CDR3: CASNFGGMSSYEQYF
DNA: TGTGCCAGCAACTTTGGCGGGATGAGTTCGTACGAGCAGTACTTC